A single sample gave rise to the 14 T cell receptor beta chains below, sequenced in a study of blood T cells in healthy people across ages. The second PCR ran roughly 6 to 11 cycles with a sample-barcoded 5' primer and J-beta primers. A single record per CDR3 protein comes from TCRdb applying MiXCR to the 5' RACE reads. Counted here are some 1.5 million distinct CDR3 sequences, 25% to 30% occurring once; the ten biggest clones make up roughly 8%. The sequencing sample was made of blood. The receptors derive from a woman in her 30s in good health.

V gene TRBV30 combines with J gene TRBJ2-2, with TRBD2 as a possible D gene (5 bases). V shed 1 base and J shed 2 bases, with 14 bases lying between them. The CDR3 length is 16 residues. Germline V gives CDR1 GTSNPN, CDR2 SVGIG (reference sequence). CDR3 nucleotide sequence: TGTGCCTGGAGTGCCCCCGAGGGAAGTAACACCGGGGAGCTGTTTTTT. Its protein product is CAWSAPEGSNTGELFF.

This clonotype was counted between two and nine times. The rearrangement uses TRBV4-1 and TRBJ1-6; TRBD1 matches at 11 bases. V lost 1 base, J lost 9 bases, and 2 bases stayed unmatched. The CDR3 length is 15 residues. Germline lookup yields CDR1 MGHRA and CDR2 YSYEKL. CDR3: CASSQGGTGGSPLHF. The CDR3 DNA reads TGCGCCAGCAGCCAAGGAGGGACAGGGGGTTCACCCCTCCACTTT.

V usage is TRBV9 and J usage is TRBJ1-4, with D possibly matching TRBD1 (5 bases). CDR3 length equals 15 residues. Trimming took 4 bases from V and 5 from J, leaving 15 bases between them. The germline V gene encodes CDR1 SGDLS and CDR2 YYNGEE. CDR3 DNA sequence: TGTGCCAGCAGCCCTCGTTGGGGGATAAATGAAAAACTGTTTTTT. It translates to CASSPRWGINEKLFF.

This clonotype was detected only a few times. The chain has TRBV2 and TRBJ2-1; 10 bases agree with TRBD2. J gave up 6 bases and V 9 bases, and 8 bases lay outside the gene matches. Germline loops: CDR1 SNHLY, CDR2 FYNNEI. The CDR3 sequence is 14 residues long. The CDR3: CASKPGTSANEQFF. The CDR3 DNA reads as TGTGCCAGTAAGCCCGGGACTAGCGCCAATGAGCAGTTCTTC.

This sequence joins TRBV5-1 and TRBJ2-7, with 7 bases matching TRBD1. Germline values: CDR1 SGHRS, CDR2 YFSETQ. With V trimmed by 4 bases and J by 3 bases, 7 bases remained unmatched. There are 14 residues in the CDR3. As DNA, the CDR3 is TGCGCCAGCAGCCGGGACAGTATTTTCTACGAGCAGTACTTC. Protein product: CASSRDSIFYEQYF.

The CDR3 coding sequence is TGTGCCACCAGCAGGGTAACAGGGTCGGGGCAGAACACCATATATTTT. As protein: CATSRVTGSGQNTIYF. The chain couples TRBV15 to TRBJ1-3, with a tentative D call TRBD1 (6 bases). Trimming took off 3 bases at V and 7 bases at J, with 19 bases between the two ends. The CDR3 spans 16 residues. Germline CDR1 and CDR2: LNHNV and YYDKDF (reference sequence).

This clonotype was counted at least ten times. This chain links TRBV12-3 or TRBV12-4 with TRBJ2-7, with TRBD1 as a possible D gene (5 bases). This CDR3 is built from 13 residues. V gave up 5 bases and J gave up 3 bases, with 11 bases separating them. This chain's CDR3 is CASSHPTGYEQYF. Here the CDR3 DNA reads TGTGCCAGCAGTCACCCAACAGGCTACGAGCAGTACTTC.

The J gene is TRBJ2-5, the V gene TRBV7-9; 8 bases fit TRBD2. With V trimmed by 8 bases and J by 1 base, 9 bases remained unmatched. Looked up from germline, CDR1 is SEHNR and CDR2 is FQNEAQ (reference sequence). The CDR3 is 15 amino acids. The CDR3: CASHNGGGRQETQYF. DNA of the CDR3: TGTGCCAGCCACAACGGGGGGGGCCGCCAAGAGACCCAGTACTTC.

The chain carries TRBV9 and TRBJ2-3; the D gene is possibly TRBD2 (5 bases). The germline V and J ends were trimmed by 5 bases and 1 base, with 17 bases remaining between them. The length of the CDR3 is 16 residues. Looked up from germline, CDR1 is SGDLS and CDR2 is YYNGEE. The CDR3 DNA reads as TGTGCCAGCAGAGCCCCCCGAATAGCGCGCACAGATACGCAGTATTTT. As protein: CASRAPRIARTDTQYF.

This clonotype was found a few times. The J gene is TRBJ2-3, the V gene TRBV9, with 9 nucleotides matching TRBD2. Germline V gene sequence: CDR1 SGDLS, CDR2 YYNGEE. CDR3 size: 17 residues. V was clipped by 1 base and J by 6 bases; unmatched bases: 12. The CDR3 DNA follows: TGTGCCAGCAGCGTAACCGGGACTAGCACCCTGCGGGATACGCAGTATTTT. This translates into CASSVTGTSTLRDTQYF.

The table lists this clonotype with many counts. This chain joins TRBV15 and TRBJ2-5, with 11 bases fitting TRBD2. Germline V gives CDR1 LNHNV, CDR2 YYDKDF (reference sequence). The CDR3 covers 15 residues. V lost 3 bases and J lost 4; bases outside the gene matches: 4. CDR3 residues: CATSRASGRSETQYF. For the CDR3, the DNA is TGTGCCACCAGCAGGGCTAGCGGGAGGTCAGAGACCCAGTACTTC.

This clonotype was detected a few times. The V gene is TRBV7-9, the J gene TRBJ2-2; TRBD1 agrees at 8 bases. CDR1 and CDR2 (germline): SEHNR, FQNEAQ (reference sequence). V lost 5 bases and J lost 6; bases outside the gene matches: 8. The CDR3 sequence is 15 residues long. The CDR3 here is CASSTDRGEAGELFF. The CDR3 nucleotides are TGTGCCAGCAGCACAGACAGGGGTGAAGCCGGGGAGCTGTTTTTT.

The chain employs TRBV6-2 or TRBV6-3 and TRBJ2-6, with 8 bases aligning to TRBD1. With 6 bases clipped from V and 0 bases from J, the junction kept 10 bases outside the gene matches. Germline V gives CDR1 MNHEY, CDR2 SVGEGT. This CDR3 has 18 amino acids. The CDR3 DNA follows: TGTGCCAGCAGGCGTACCGGGACAGGCAGCTCTGGGGCCAACGTCCTGACTTTC. Translating gives CASRRTGTGSSGANVLTF.

The J gene is TRBJ2-3, the V gene TRBV6-1; TRBD2 is a possible D gene (6 bases). Deletions cut 2 bases from V and 2 bases from J, with 14 bases between. The CDR3 runs to 16 residues. Germline CDR1 reads MNHNS; CDR2 reads SASEGT. The CDR3 spells CASSEFGGTFTDTQYF. CDR3 in DNA: TGTGCCAGCAGTGAATTCGGAGGGACGTTCACAGATACGCAGTATTTT.